This is a list of T cell receptor beta chains from one sample in a study of T cell repertoires in cytomegalovirus infection. A single record per CDR3 protein comes from TCRdb applying MiXCR to the reads. Here the sample spans around 300,000 distinct CDR3 sequences, 20% to 25% being singletons. No cognate antigen is known for these TCRs. The material sequenced was cultured PBMCs, taken from culture after CMV antigen stimulation. These receptors were obtained from a human donor in good health (CMV status not recorded). Some clones in this sample may be carry-over from other donors' samples. Both conserved end residues are part of each CDR3. D genes are given only for firm matches. Where a row states a size, it is once, few, many or the class of an expanded clone; other rows omit it.

d_gene,v_gene,j_gene,abundance,CDR3nt,CDR3aa
NA,TRBV6-5,TRBJ2-2,few,TGTGCCAGCGCTAGAACGGGAGCAAACACCGGGGAGCTGTTTTTT,CASARTGANTGELFF
TRBD1,TRBV25-1,TRBJ1-1,once,TGTGCCAGCAGTGAAGGGGACAGGAACACTGAAGCTTTCTTT,CASSEGDRNTEAFF
TRBD1,TRBV18,TRBJ2-3,few,TGTGCCAGCTCACCCCTCCCCGGACAGGGCAAGCGCACAGATACGCAGTATTTT,CASSPLPGQGKRTDTQYF
NA,TRBV5-1,TRBJ2-6,few,TGCGCCAGCAGCTTTGTTACACGGAGGGATGGTCTCTCTGGGGCCAACGTCCTGACTTTC,CASSFVTRRDGLSGANVLTF
NA,TRBV6-6,TRBJ1-2,few,TGTGCCAGCAGTTACCTGGAGTGGGGCTACACCTTC,CASSYLEWGYTF
NA,TRBV2,TRBJ1-4,NA,TGTGCCAGCAAGCTGAGTAATGAAAAACTGTTTTTT,CASKLSNEKLFF
NA,TRBV27,TRBJ2-3,NA,TGTGCCAGCAACAGTCGAAGAGGACCATTGACAGATACGCAGTATTTT,CASNSRRGPLTDTQYF
TRBD2,TRBV3-1,TRBJ2-5,NA,TGTGCCAGCAGGCTAGCGGGAGTGGAGACCCAGTACTTC,CASRLAGVETQYF
TRBD1,TRBV5-6,TRBJ2-1,NA,TGTGCCAGCAGCTTCCGAGGGACAGGGGGGAACAATGAGCAGTTCTTC,CASSFRGTGGNNEQFF
NA,TRBV12-3/TRBV12-4,TRBJ1-5,many,TGTGCCAGCAGTCTTGACACCTTGGGCAGTAGCAATCAGCCCCAGCATTTT,CASSLDTLGSSNQPQHF
NA,TRBV6-2/TRBV6-3,TRBJ2-3,many,TGTGCCAGCAGTTCCTGGGGGATCACAGATACGCAGTATTTT,CASSSWGITDTQYF
TRBD1,TRBV28,TRBJ1-2,few,TGTGCCAGCAGTTTATTGAGGACAGGGAGAAGTGAGGCCCTCTATGGCTACACCTTC,CASSLLRTGRSEALYGYTF
NA,TRBV3-1,TRBJ2-5,NA,TGTGCCAGCAGCCAAGAGTTCGAGGAGACCCAGTACTTC,CASSQEFEETQYF
NA,TRBV7-2,TRBJ1-5,many,TGTGCCAGCAGCCGGACAGAACCTGGGCAGCCCCAGCATTTT,CASSRTEPGQPQHF
TRBD2,TRBV7-3,TRBJ2-1,NA,TGTGCCAGCAGCCCCGAGGCTAGCGGGAGCTCCTACAATGAGCAGTTCTTC,CASSPEASGSSYNEQFF
NA,TRBV20-1,TRBJ2-5,few,TGCAGTGCTCCGAGAGGGGTGGAGACCCAGTACTTC,CSAPRGVETQYF
TRBD2,TRBV14,TRBJ2-1,NA,TGTGCCAGCAGCGGGAGGGACAGCACCGGGACTAGCGGGAGGAATGAGCAGTTCTTC,CASSGRDSTGTSGRNEQFF
TRBD2,TRBV7-9,TRBJ2-7,many,TGTGCCAGTGCTAGCGGGAGGGCCTATGGGCGCGAGCAGTACTTC,CASASGRAYGREQYF
TRBD2,TRBV2,TRBJ2-3,NA,TGTGCCACCAAAATCACTAGCGGATTCACAGATACGCAGTATTTT,CATKITSGFTDTQYF
TRBD1,TRBV12-3/TRBV12-4,TRBJ1-5,NA,TGTGCCAGCAGTATAACAGGGGTTGAGCCCCAGCATTTT,CASSITGVEPQHF
NA,TRBV28,TRBJ2-2,few,TGTGCCAGCACCTTGCCCAACACCGGGGAGCTGTTTTTT,CASTLPNTGELFF
NA,TRBV7-2,TRBJ2-4,few,TGTGCCAGCAGTCGACTATCTAGCCGTGGCATTCAGTACTTC,CASSRLSSRGIQYF
TRBD1,TRBV10-3,TRBJ1-2,few,TGTGCCATCAGTTCCGACAGGGGCAACACCTATGGCTACACCTTC,CAISSDRGNTYGYTF
NA,TRBV7-2,TRBJ2-3,few,TGTGCCAGTACCGGGACACATCGCGGTGCGCAGTATTTT,CASTGTHRGAQYF
TRBD1,TRBV19,TRBJ1-5,few,TGTGCCAGTAGTATTAGGACAGGGGCTAGCAATCAGCCCCAGCATTTT,CASSIRTGASNQPQHF
NA,TRBV7-9,TRBJ2-1,few,TGTGCCAGCAGCCCAACGACCGGGACCTCTAATGAGCAGTTCTTC,CASSPTTGTSNEQFF
TRBD2,TRBV4-1,TRBJ2-5,few,TGTGCCAGCAGCCAAGATCCGGTAGCGGGCTACCAAGAGACCCAGTACTTC,CASSQDPVAGYQETQYF
NA,TRBV6-2/TRBV6-3,TRBJ2-1,NA,TGTGCCAGCAGGGTGGCGGGATCCTCCTACAATGAGCAGTTCTTC,CASRVAGSSYNEQFF
TRBD1,TRBV10-2,TRBJ1-1,NA,TGCGCCAGCAGTGAGAGCAGGGGGCAAACTGAAGCTTTCTTT,CASSESRGQTEAFF
NA,TRBV20-1,TRBJ2-5,many,TGCAGTGCAAAGGGGGGGAGGGGACAGACCCAGTACTTC,CSAKGGRGQTQYF
TRBD2,TRBV30,TRBJ2-1,NA,TGTGCCTGGAGCAAGACTAGCCCTAGCAACAATGAGCAGTTCTTC,CAWSKTSPSNNEQFF
TRBD2,TRBV20-1,TRBJ2-5,once,TGCAGTGCTACGCCTGGGAGCGGGGGCCAAGAGACCCAGTACTTC,CSATPGSGGQETQYF
TRBD1,TRBV2,TRBJ2-5,NA,TGTGCCAGCACCAAACGGAAGGACAGGGGCCAAGAGACCCAGTACTTC,CASTKRKDRGQETQYF
TRBD2,TRBV4-3,TRBJ2-1,NA,TGCGCCAGCAGCCAAGAAGCACGGGGGAGTAGCGGGCTCTACAATGAGCAGTTCTTC,CASSQEARGSSGLYNEQFF
TRBD2,TRBV12-3/TRBV12-4,TRBJ2-2,few,TGTGCCAGCACGGGGGGACCCCGGGACACCGGGGAGCTGTTTTTT,CASTGGPRDTGELFF
NA,TRBV7-9,TRBJ2-4,few,TGTGCCAGCAGCCGCCTCGACTCAGCGGGCAAAAACATTCAGTACTTC,CASSRLDSAGKNIQYF
NA,TRBV27,TRBJ2-1,NA,TGTGCCAGCAGTTTATTGGCGAGGTCCGGCTACAATGAGCAGTTCTTC,CASSLLARSGYNEQFF
TRBD1,TRBV7-2,TRBJ2-1,many,TGTGCCAGCAGCTTATCGGGACAGGGTGGGATCGATGAGCAGTTCTTC,CASSLSGQGGIDEQFF
NA,TRBV19,TRBJ1-5,NA,TGTGCCAGTAGTAAGGTTAGGGGCGGCGGCAATCAGCCCCAGCATTTT,CASSKVRGGGNQPQHF
TRBD1,TRBV7-3,TRBJ1-1,NA,TGTGCCAGCAGCAGACAGGGTTGGGCGAACACTGAAGCTTTCTTT,CASSRQGWANTEAFF
TRBD1,TRBV7-9,TRBJ2-2,many,TGTGCCAGCAGTTTAGTCTTTGGGACAGGGGGTAGTTGGACTCCGAACACCGGGGAGCTGTTTTTT,CASSLVFGTGGSWTPNTGELFF
TRBD2,TRBV6-2/TRBV6-3,TRBJ2-5,few,TGTGCCAGCAGGAGCCTTGCGCTAGCGGGATTCCAAGAGACCCAGTACTTC,CASRSLALAGFQETQYF
TRBD1,TRBV7-9,TRBJ2-5,many,TGTGCCAGCAGCCTCCCAGGGGGCGAGACCCAGTACTTC,CASSLPGGETQYF
NA,TRBV5-4,TRBJ1-2,NA,TGTGCCAGCAGCGCCTGGAATTTTGGTGGCTACACCTTC,CASSAWNFGGYTF
NA,TRBV7-2,TRBJ2-3,few,TGTGCCAGCAGGAGTATAACAGATACGCAGTATTTT,CASRSITDTQYF
NA,TRBV7-2,TRBJ1-3,many,TGTGCCAGCAGCCTATCTCGTGTCTCTGGAAACACCATATATTTT,CASSLSRVSGNTIYF
NA,TRBV5-4,TRBJ1-5,NA,TGTGCCAGCAGCTCCCCTAATCAGCCCCAGCATTTT,CASSSPNQPQHF
NA,TRBV9,TRBJ1-6,NA,TGTGCCAGCAGCGCCTCTCCCGGGTATAATTCACCCCTCCACTTT,CASSASPGYNSPLHF
TRBD2,TRBV6-8,TRBJ2-3,NA,TGTGCCAGCAGTTACTCGATGACTAGCGGGGGATTCACAGATACGCAGTATTTT,CASSYSMTSGGFTDTQYF
TRBD1,TRBV7-9,TRBJ2-1,few,TGTGCCAGCAGCTTAGGACAGGGGAGAGATGAGCAGTTCTTC,CASSLGQGRDEQFF
NA,TRBV20-1,TRBJ2-2,many,TGCAGTGCTAGCGGGAGCACCGGGGAGCTGTTTTTT,CSASGSTGELFF